This T cell receptor beta chain was observed in a study of blood T cells in healthy people across ages. Through a sample-barcoded 5' primer and a J-beta primer mix, a second PCR was run for roughly 6 to 11 cycles. In TCRdb, the 5' RACE reads were re-called with MiXCR into one record per CDR3 protein. The table includes approximately 1.5 million distinct CDR3 sequences, 30% to 40% detected once. The V gene's germline CDR1 is MNHEY and CDR2 SMNVEV (reference sequence). The CDR3 runs 16 residues. With V trimmed by 4 bases and J by 4 bases, 11 bases remained unmatched. What was sequenced was blood. The chain uses TRBV27 and TRBJ2-5; the match to TRBD1 covers 8 bases. The receptor's source is a woman in her 30s in good health. The CDR3 nucleotides read TGTGCCAGCAGTTCCGGACAGGGAGCCGTTCGAGAGACCCAGTACTTC. Residues: CASSSGQGAVRETQYF.